These 29 T cell receptor beta chains originate from one sample sequenced in a study of T cells after yellow fever vaccination. From the 5' RACE reads, TCRdb called clonotypes with MiXCR, one entry per CDR3 protein. In the table there are some 420,000 distinct CDR3 sequences, 15% to 20% of which are singletons. The specimen comprised PBMCs, sampled before the yellow fever booster vaccination. Every receptor here comes from a man younger than 35 who received the YFV17D yellow fever vaccine.

In this sample, this clonotype turned up a few times. The V and J genes are TRBV20-1 and TRBJ1-5, with 8 bases aligning to TRBD1. This CDR3 is 13 amino acids long. CDR1 is DFQATT, CDR2 SNEGSKA, per germline (reference sequence). J lost 3 bases, V lost 5 bases, and 3 bases had no gene match. CDR3 protein: CSASDRVNQPQHF. In DNA, the CDR3 is TGCAGTGCTTCGGACAGGGTCAATCAGCCCCAGCATTTT.

The V gene is TRBV9, the J gene TRBJ2-7; a weak D match, TRBD1 (6 bases). CDR3 length: 14 residues. Trimming removed 0 bases from V and 6 bases from J, with 13 bases in between. Germline values: CDR1 SGDLS, CDR2 YYNGEE. Here the CDR3 reads CASSVGQGMGEQYF. The CDR3 bases are TGTGCCAGCAGCGTAGGCCAGGGGATGGGCGAGCAGTACTTC. The full variable domain, completed using reference TRBV9 and TRBJ2-7, is DSGVTQTPKHLITATGQRVTLRCSPRSGDLSVYWYQQSLDQGLQFLIQYYNGEERAKGNILERFSAQQFPDLHSELNLSSLELGDSALYFCASSVGQGMGEQYFGPGTRLTVT.

V is TRBV7-9 and J is TRBJ1-5, with a weak D call TRBD1 (5 bases). In germline, CDR1 is SEHNR, CDR2 FQNEAQ (reference sequence). This CDR3 is built from 15 residues. V lost 6 bases to trimming and J lost 0 bases, with 12 bases between them. CDR3 in DNA: TGTGCCAGCAGTCACTCTACAGGTAGCAATCAGCCCCAGCATTTT. Translated, it gives CASSHSTGSNQPQHF.

CDR3 DNA: TGTGCCAGCAGGGATCTAGCGGCCACGCAGTATTTT. This codes for CASRDLAATQYF. This rearrangement joins TRBV28 to TRBJ2-3, with 7 bases fitting TRBD2. The V gene end was trimmed by 6 bases and the J gene end by 9 bases; junction bases not matched to a gene: 6. The CDR3 spans 12 residues. Germline loops: CDR1 MDHEN, CDR2 SYDVKM.

In this sample, this clonotype turned up a few times. J is TRBJ2-7 and V is TRBV5-1; the D gene could be TRBD1 or TRBD2 (5 bases each). This CDR3 has 14 residues. V lost 4 bases, J lost 1 base, and 12 bases lay in between. Germline-derived CDR1 and CDR2 are SGHRS and YFSETQ. CDR3 protein: CASSGTMGSYEQYF. CDR3 sequence (DNA): TGCGCCAGCAGCGGGACGATGGGGTCCTACGAGCAGTACTTC.

In its sample, this clonotype was seen many times. J is TRBJ2-7 and V is TRBV18; 12 nucleotides agree with TRBD2. Trimming removed 2 bases from V and 2 bases from J; junction bases left unmatched: 4. The CDR3 has 16 residues. Germline V gives CDR1 KGHSH, CDR2 LQKENI. CDR3 amino acids: CASSPKLAGGAYEQYF. CDR3 nucleotide sequence: TGTGCCAGCTCACCAAAACTAGCGGGGGGAGCCTACGAGCAGTACTTC.

The chain links TRBV20-1 to TRBJ1-2; D is unresolved. Germline CDR1 and CDR2: DFQATT and SNEGSKA (reference sequence). The CDR3 has 9 residues. Between the trimmed V and J ends, which lost 4 bases and 6 bases, there was a span of 3 bases. The CDR3 here is CSAMDGYTF. The CDR3 coding sequence is TGCAGTGCTATGGATGGCTACACCTTC.

The table lists this clonotype with a few counts. The chain carries TRBV9 and TRBJ2-4; 12 positions match TRBD2. CDR3 size: 18 residues. Germline V gene data show CDR1 as SGDLS and CDR2 as YYNGEE. V dropped 0 bases and J dropped 0; count of bases not matched to a gene: 4. The CDR3 nucleotides read TGTGCCAGCAGCGTAGGCCTAGCGGGGGGGAGAGCCAAAAACATTCAGTACTTC. Amino acids: CASSVGLAGGRAKNIQYF.

In its sample, this clonotype was seen many times. This rearrangement joins TRBV11-2 to TRBJ2-3, with D tentatively TRBD1 or TRBD2 (7 bases each). The CDR3 runs 13 residues. V dropped 5 bases and J dropped 6 bases, with 12 bases sitting between them. Germline V gene lookup returns CDR1 SGHAT and CDR2 FQNNGV. The chain's CDR3 is CASSQGEGDTQYF. The CDR3 DNA is TGTGCCAGCAGCCAGGGGGAGGGGGATACGCAGTATTTT.

V and J are TRBV19 and TRBJ2-7; a weak D match, TRBD1 (5 bases). V dropped 6 bases and J dropped 3 bases, with 18 bases sitting between them. This CDR3 comprises 15 residues. Per germline, CDR1 LNHDA and CDR2 SQIVND (reference sequence). CDR3 sequence reads: CASRRMAGIIYEQYV. The CDR3 DNA is TGTGCCAGTAGGAGGATGGCAGGGATTATCTACGAGCAGTACGTC.

This clonotype turned up a few times. The chain recombines TRBV9 with TRBJ2-5, with 10 nucleotides matching TRBD1. Germline V CDR1 and CDR2: SGDLS, YYNGEE. Losses at the gene ends were 5 bases for V and 5 bases for J; bases not matched to a gene: 3. The CDR3 covers 13 residues. The CDR3 region is CASRPDRGETQYF. CDR3 DNA sequence: TGTGCCAGCAGACCGGACAGGGGGGAGACCCAGTACTTC.

This clonotype was observed a handful of times. The CDR3 sequence is CASWGELKLDNYGYTF. The CDR3 DNA reads as TGTGCCAGCTGGGGAGAGCTCAAGCTCGATAACTATGGCTACACCTTC. V gene TRBV6-5 combines with J gene TRBJ1-2; D gene unclear. Per the germline V gene, CDR1 is MNHEY and CDR2 is SVGAGI. The V end lost 8 bases, the J end lost 1 base, and 20 bases lay between the germline ends. CDR3 size: 16 residues.

The CDR3 protein is CASSLIWGQGARRTDTQYF. The CDR3 region has the DNA TGTGCCAGCAGCCTAATATGGGGGCAGGGGGCGCGTCGGACAGATACGCAGTATTTT. This chain links TRBV28 with TRBJ2-3, with TRBD1 matching 8 bases. The V gene's germline CDR1 is MDHEN and CDR2 SYDVKM. The CDR3 runs to 19 residues. After removal of 6 bases from V and 3 bases from J, the junction contained 20 bases not matched to a gene.

This clonotype showed up many times. The chain employs TRBV5-1 and TRBJ2-1; TRBD1 might be the D (5 bases). From germline, CDR1 is SGHRS and CDR2 YFSETQ. Trimming took off 0 bases at V and 9 bases at J, with 10 bases between the two ends. This CDR3 region has 13 residues. The CDR3 here is CASSLAQGGEQFF. CDR3 in DNA: TGCGCCAGCAGCTTGGCCCAGGGCGGTGAGCAGTTCTTC.

This sequence joins TRBV5-1 and TRBJ2-5; D is perhaps TRBD1 (6 bases). The CDR3 extends over 14 amino acids. Germline-derived CDR1 and CDR2 are SGHRS and YFSETQ. V lost 3 bases to trimming and J lost 5 bases, with 14 bases between them. The CDR3 sequence is CASSWGTLDETQYF. The CDR3 DNA follows: TGCGCCAGCAGCTGGGGGACATTAGATGAGACCCAGTACTTC.

The CDR3 DNA is TGCGCCAGCAGCTTCTTACAGGGGATGCAAGAGACCCAGTACTTC. Translated, it gives CASSFLQGMQETQYF. J is TRBJ2-5 and V is TRBV5-1, with 7 bases lining up with TRBD1. The ends lost 2 bases at V and 2 bases at J; junction bases unmatched: 6. The CDR3 is 15 residues long. The germline V gene has CDR1 SGHRS and CDR2 YFSETQ.

This clonotype was counted a few times. This chain joins TRBV7-6 and TRBJ2-2; D is uncertain. The germline CDR1 and CDR2 sequences are SGHVS and FNYEAQ. With 0 bases removed from V and 7 bases from J, the gap between germline ends came to 9 bases. This CDR3 has 14 residues. The CDR3 nucleotides read TGTGCCAGCAGCTTAGCGAATGTTGGCGGGGAGCTGTTTTTT. Its protein product is CASSLANVGGELFF.

This clonotype was seen only a few times. This sequence joins TRBV4-1 and TRBJ1-4, with D uncertain. Trimming removed 4 bases from V and 8 bases from J, with 11 bases in between. From germline, CDR1 is MGHRA and CDR2 YSYEKL. This CDR3 is 13 amino acids long. The chain's CDR3 is CASSPGMTEKLFF. The DNA of the CDR3 is TGCGCCAGCAGCCCTGGGATGACAGAAAAACTGTTTTTT.

The chain is built from TRBV27 and TRBJ1-6; D uncertain. The CDR3 consists of 13 residues. Per germline, CDR1 MNHEY and CDR2 SMNVEV (reference sequence). The germline V and J ends were trimmed by 7 bases and 8 bases, with 12 bases remaining between them. CDR3 sequence reads: CASTVDGHSPLHF. CDR3 coding DNA: TGTGCCAGCACGGTTGACGGGCATTCACCCCTCCACTTT.

This chain uses TRBV3-1 with TRBJ1-1; D call uncertain. Germline V gene data show CDR1 as LGHDT and CDR2 as YNNKEL (reference sequence). V was trimmed by 9 bases and J by 5 bases, leaving 10 bases between them. CDR3 length equals 11 residues. Here the CDR3 reads CASLGKTEAFF. CDR3 DNA: TGTGCCAGTCTGGGAAAAACTGAAGCTTTCTTT.

This clonotype has only a few counts. The chain is built from TRBV4-3 and TRBJ2-5, with 10 bases that match TRBD2. CDR3 length: 17 amino acids. Germline CDR1 is LGHNA and CDR2 is YSLEER. With 2 bases clipped from V and 5 bases from J, the junction kept 11 bases outside the gene matches. CDR3 DNA: TGCGCCAGCAGCCAATCCACCCCGGCTAGCGGGGGTGAGACCCAGTACTTC. This sequence encodes CASSQSTPASGGETQYF.

The rearrangement links TRBV2 to TRBJ1-3; 7 nucleotides agree with TRBD1. The V and J ends lost 2 bases and 2 bases, in that order; junction bases with no gene match: 6. The V gene's germline CDR1 is SNHLY and CDR2 FYNNEI. CDR3 length: 16 residues. CDR3 region: CASSEWPRGAGNTIYF. CDR3 coding DNA: TGTGCCAGCAGTGAATGGCCCAGGGGGGCTGGAAACACCATATATTTT.

The J gene is TRBJ2-3, the V gene TRBV6-5; D ambiguous. Trimming left V 0 bases short and J 6 bases short, with 10 bases between. Germline values: CDR1 MNHEY, CDR2 SVGAGI. The CDR3 has 14 amino acids. In DNA, the CDR3 is TGTGCCAGCAGTTACTCGAGCCCTCAGGATACGCAGTATTTT. Its protein product is CASSYSSPQDTQYF.

A few counts support this clonotype. This chain links TRBV27 with TRBJ1-3; D gene uncertain. Germline CDR1 is MNHEY and CDR2 is SMNVEV (reference sequence). The length of the CDR3 is 15 residues. Trimming removed 6 bases at V and 0 bases at J, with 12 bases between. The DNA for the CDR3 is TGTGCCAGCAGCAGATATGGTTACTCTGGAAACACCATATATTTT. This sequence encodes CASSRYGYSGNTIYF.

This clonotype has a count of ten or more. The rearrangement uses TRBV29-1 and TRBJ2-3; 7 nucleotides align to TRBD1. The V and J ends lost 6 bases and 5 bases, in that order; junction bases with no gene match: 11. Germline CDR1 is SQVTM and CDR2 is ANQGSEA. This CDR3 comprises 14 residues. CDR3 in amino acids: CSVARDSREDTQYF. The CDR3 DNA reads TGCAGCGTGGCCCGGGACAGCCGAGAAGATACGCAGTATTTT.

The rearrangement links TRBV30 to TRBJ1-5, with 8 bases aligning to TRBD1. The CDR3 is made up of 12 amino acids. The trim removed 5 bases at V and 7 bases at J, leaving 4 bases unmatched. Germline V CDR1 and CDR2: GTSNPN, SVGIG (reference sequence). The CDR3 DNA reads as TGTGCCTGGGGGACAGGTGGCCAGCCCCAGCATTTT. This sequence encodes CAWGTGGQPQHF.

The chain joins TRBV7-9 to TRBJ2-3; a weak D match, TRBD2 (5 bases). This CDR3 contains 12 residues. V gave up 8 bases and J gave up 5 bases, with 11 bases separating them. Germline V gene data show CDR1 as SEHNR and CDR2 as FQNEAQ (reference sequence). CDR3 in amino acids: CASGQAGDTQYF. For the CDR3, the DNA is TGTGCCAGCGGGCAGGCGGGAGATACGCAGTATTTT. The entire variable domain, with the rest obtained from reference TRBV7-9 and TRBJ2-3, is as follows: DTGVSQNPRHKITKRGQNVTFRCDPISEHNRLYWYRQTLGQGPEFLTYFQNEAQLEKSRLLSDRFSAERPKGSFSTLEIQRTEQGDSAMYLCASGQAGDTQYFGPGTRLTVL.

In its sample, this clonotype was seen a few times. The chain has TRBV4-3 and TRBJ2-6; D tentatively reads TRBD1 or TRBD2 (5 bases each). Germline V gives CDR1 LGHNA, CDR2 YSLEER. V was cut by 5 bases and J by 4 bases, with 9 bases left in between. This CDR3 comprises 14 residues. The CDR3 loop reads CASSRDPGANVLTF. The CDR3 nucleotides are TGCGCCAGCAGCAGGGACCCCGGGGCCAACGTCCTGACTTTC.

V gene TRBV6-2 or TRBV6-3 combines with J gene TRBJ2-1; 7 bases are a match to TRBD1. The V and J ends lost 6 bases and 4 bases, in that order; junction bases with no gene match: 6. Germline values: CDR1 MNHEY, CDR2 SVGEGT. The CDR3 extends over 14 amino acids. CDR3 residues: CASRQTGTYNEQFF. In DNA, the CDR3 is TGTGCCAGCAGGCAGACAGGGACATACAATGAGCAGTTCTTC.